The clone carrying this T cell receptor (beta chain) was observed a single time. Its antigen remains unknown. The germline gives CDR1 SGHAT, CDR2 FQNNGV. Trimming cost V 5 bases and J 7 bases; bases outside gene matches: 13. The CDR3 has 17 amino acids. Clones were read by immunoSEQ multiplex PCR, and TCRdb kept only the in-frame ones, dropping some. Of roughly 120,000 clones in the sample, 70% to 90% were seen once. The entry originates in a study of T cell responses to AZD1222 COVID-19 vaccine. General study points: Donors were chiefly white British, with a greater number of females, and clonal diversity was perhaps underestimated. Scientists sampled the repertoires only once the peak T cell response had passed. Reportedly, nearly half of unique spike TCRs recognized epitopes outside B.1.351/B.1.1.7 mutations.

The chain carries TRBV11-2 and TRBJ1-4; 10 nucleotides align to TRBD1. The source of this sequence is an adult in good health. The material sequenced was peripheral blood, taken on day 0 of AZD1222 vaccination. The DNA of the CDR3 is TGTGCCAGCAGCACAATGTCGCCGGGACAGGGGACTGAAAAACTGTTTTTT. This codes for CASSTMSPGQGTEKLFF.